The rows below give T cell receptor beta chains drawn from one sample of a study of blood T cell repertoires in COVID-19. Measured with immunoSEQ multiplex PCR; TCRdb has only the in-frame clones, and not every one. The profile covers tens of thousands of clones, with 70% to 90% appearing a single time and about 7% taken by the ten largest. Sequenced input: peripheral blood. These receptors were obtained from an elderly woman with acute or convalescent COVID-19. Both conserved end residues are part of each CDR3. D genes are given only for firm matches. Expanded clones are given a class, and other clones once, few, many or no size at all.

D gene	J gene	V gene	clone size	CDR3 length	CDR3 DNA	CDR3 protein
-	TRBJ1-5	TRBV30	-	13	TGTGCCTGGAGTGTACAGGCGGGACAGCCCCAGCATTTT	CAWSVQAGQPQHF
-	TRBJ2-2	TRBV6-6	-	14	TGTGCCAGCAGCAGGGGGGCGAACACCGGGGAGCTGTTTTTT	CASSRGANTGELFF
-	TRBJ2-5	TRBV19	-	11	TGTGCCAGTAGTAACACCGAGACCCAGTACTTC	CASSNTETQYF
TRBD1	TRBJ2-3	TRBV7-2	-	15	TGTGCCAGCAGCTTGGACAGGGTTAATACAGATACGCAGTATTTT	CASSLDRVNTDTQYF
TRBD1	TRBJ1-1	TRBV5-1	-	14	TGCGCCAGCAGCTTTACAGGGGGCGGGACTGAAGCTTTCTTT	CASSFTGGGTEAFF
TRBD1	TRBJ2-3	TRBV19	-	16	TGTGCCAGTAGTATGCCGGGACAGGGGGCTGGAGATACGCAGTATTTT	CASSMPGQGAGDTQYF
-	TRBJ1-2	TRBV18	once	17	TGTGCCAGCTCACCACCGGATGGGGCTGCCCAGGAAAACGGCTACACCTTC	CASSPPDGAAQENGYTF
-	TRBJ1-6	TRBV6-1	-	15	TGTGCCAGCAGTGAAGTCGGGAGGGCAGGCTCACCCCTCCACTTT	CASSEVGRAGSPLHF
TRBD1	TRBJ1-1	TRBV30	-	13	TGTGCCTGGAGCGAACAGGGGGGGACTGAAGCTTTCTTT	CAWSEQGGTEAFF
-	TRBJ1-4	TRBV30	once	12	TGTGCCTGGAGTGTCTCAGGGGAAAAACTGTTTTTT	CAWSVSGEKLFF
TRBD1	TRBJ1-2	TRBV3-1/TRBV3-2	-	14	TGTGCCAGCAGCCAAGTAGCAGGGGGAAGCGGCTACACCTTC	CASSQVAGGSGYTF
TRBD2	TRBJ2-3	TRBV10-3	-	16	TGTGCCATCAGTACTAGCGGGGGGACACCAACAGATACGCAGTATTTT	CAISTSGGTPTDTQYF
TRBD2	TRBJ2-1	TRBV6-5	-	12	TGTGCCAGCAGTTCCGGACTAGCGGAGCAGTTCTTC	CASSSGLAEQFF
TRBD1	TRBJ1-1	TRBV15	-	13	TGTGCCACCAATACAGGGGGCCGGACTGAAGCTTTCTTT	CATNTGGRTEAFF
-	TRBJ1-1	TRBV28	-	15	TGTGCCAGCGGTACCCGGTCGGGGGTCAGGTCTGAAGCTTTCTTT	CASGTRSGVRSEAFF
-	TRBJ1-6	TRBV6-5	few	12	TGTGCCAGCCAGACTACGAATTCACCCCTCCACTTT	CASQTTNSPLHF
TRBD1	TRBJ2-7	TRBV5-1	-	13	TGCGCCAGCAGCTTTGGACAGGGGGGCGAGCAGTACTTC	CASSFGQGGEQYF
-	TRBJ1-2	TRBV5-4	-	15	TGTGCCAGCAGGACAGGACATGGCTTTAACTATGGCTACACCTTC	CASRTGHGFNYGYTF
TRBD1	TRBJ2-1	TRBV19	-	15	TGTGCCAGTAGTATCGACAGGGCCCCCTACAATGAGCAGTTCTTC	CASSIDRAPYNEQFF
TRBD1	TRBJ1-1	TRBV10-3	-	11	TGTGCCATCAGTGGGGACAGTGAAGCTTTCTTT	CAISGDSEAFF
-	TRBJ2-7	TRBV4-2	-	15	TGTGCCAGCAGCATGGGGGGGGGCCTCAATTACGAGCAGTACTTC	CASSMGGGLNYEQYF
TRBD1	TRBJ1-2	TRBV2	-	14	TGTGCCAGCAGTGGGGACAGAGCCGACTATGGCTACACCTTC	CASSGDRADYGYTF
-	TRBJ1-5	TRBV3-1/TRBV3-2	-	17	TGTGCCAGCAGCCAAGATGGGGATACAGGTGGCAATCAGCCCCAGCATTTT	CASSQDGDTGGNQPQHF
-	TRBJ2-7	TRBV19	-	15	TGTGCCAGTAGTCCCCCGGGGGTCGGATCCTACGAGCAGTACTTC	CASSPPGVGSYEQYF
TRBD2	TRBJ2-5	TRBV9	-	14	TGTGCCAGCAGCGTAGGAACTAGCGCGGAGACCCAGTACTTC	CASSVGTSAETQYF
TRBD1	TRBJ2-7	TRBV12-5	-	16	TGTGCTAGTGGTCGGCCCGGACAGGCGATTACCTACGAGCAGTACTTC	CASGRPGQAITYEQYF
-	TRBJ2-2	TRBV7-9	-	16	TGTGCCAGCAGCCAGGGCAATAAGGGGGACACCGGGGAGCTGTTTTTT	CASSQGNKGDTGELFF
TRBD1	TRBJ2-7	TRBV11-3	-	14	TGTGCCACAACTCTGTGGGACAGGGACTACGAGCAGTACTTC	CATTLWDRDYEQYF
-	TRBJ1-1	TRBV5-4	few	12	TGTGCCAGCAGCTCGTGGAACACTGAAGCTTTCTTT	CASSSWNTEAFF
TRBD1	TRBJ1-1	TRBV5-1	-	16	TGCGCCAGCAGCTCTACCGGGACAGGCATGAACACTGAAGCTTTCTTT	CASSSTGTGMNTEAFF
-	TRBJ1-1	TRBV2	-	13	TGTGCCAGCACTGGACAGTTGTACACTGAAGCTTTCTTT	CASTGQLYTEAFF
TRBD2	TRBJ2-3	TRBV4-1	-	17	TGCGCCAGCAGCCAAGACGCCGGGACTAGCGTTTCAGATACGCAGTATTTT	CASSQDAGTSVSDTQYF
TRBD1	TRBJ1-3	TRBV15	-	18	TGTGCCACCAGCAGAGGAGGGGACAGGTCTAGAACTGGAAACACCATATATTTT	CATSRGGDRSRTGNTIYF
-	TRBJ1-2	TRBV7-6	once	14	TGTGCCAGCAGCAATCAGGGAAAGTCCTATGGCTACACCTTC	CASSNQGKSYGYTF
-	TRBJ2-7	TRBV9	-	14	TGTGCCAGCAGCGTAGGGACAAACTCCTACGAGCAGTACTTC	CASSVGTNSYEQYF
-	TRBJ2-2	TRBV6-5	-	13	TGTGCCAGCAGCAGACTTGGGACCGGGGAGCTGTTTTTT	CASSRLGTGELFF
TRBD2	TRBJ2-1	TRBV5-1	-	16	TGCGCCAGCAGCCCCACCGCGGGGGTAGCGGGGGTTGAGCAGTTCTTC	CASSPTAGVAGVEQFF
TRBD2	TRBJ2-7	TRBV19	-	15	TGTGCCAGTAGTTCCGGACTAGCGGGAGTGGCCGAGCAGTACTTC	CASSSGLAGVAEQYF
TRBD1	TRBJ1-6	TRBV7-2	-	15	TGTGCCAGCAGCTTAGGGGACAGGGCCAGTTCACCCCTCCACTTT	CASSLGDRASSPLHF
TRBD1	TRBJ1-3	TRBV2	-	14	TGTGCCAGCGACACAGGGGGCTTAGGAAACACCATATATTTT	CASDTGGLGNTIYF
-	TRBJ1-1	TRBV19	-	13	TGTGCCAGTAGTCCGCGGACTTTTGGTGAAGCTTTCTTT	CASSPRTFGEAFF